These 2 T cell receptor beta chains came from one sample sequenced in a study of cytomegalovirus exposure and HLA in healthy donors. Use of 60 Vbeta and 13 Jbeta primers characterized the PCR. The repertoire was sequenced with immunoSEQ multiplex PCR; TCRdb's copy has only in-frame clones and lacks some. The top ten hold 2.2% of the sample, which has around 100,000 clones, over 60% seen once. Sequences were obtained from PBMCs. The receptors here all came from a woman aged 25 to 39 in good health and CMV-seronegative.

There are a few counts of this clone. The gene calls are TRBV5-4 and TRBJ2-1; tentatively, D is TRBD2 (6 bases). This CDR3 region has 16 residues. Germline values: CDR1 SGHNT, CDR2 YYREEE (reference sequence). V lost 0 bases to trimming and J lost 1 base, with 11 bases between them. DNA of the CDR3: TGTGCCAGCAGCTTGGCGGCGGGGAAATCCTACAATGAGCAGTTCTTC. It is translated as CASSLAAGKSYNEQFF.

This chain uses TRBV5-1 with TRBJ2-3, with D possibly matching TRBD2 (6 bases). This CDR3 is built from 14 residues. Germline CDR1 SGHRS, CDR2 YFSETQ. Trimming pared 4 bases from V and 6 bases from J, leaving 15 bases between. This chain's CDR3 is CASSPGGSSDTQYF. DNA of the CDR3: TGCGCCAGCAGCCCTGGGGGGAGTTCGGATACGCAGTATTTT.